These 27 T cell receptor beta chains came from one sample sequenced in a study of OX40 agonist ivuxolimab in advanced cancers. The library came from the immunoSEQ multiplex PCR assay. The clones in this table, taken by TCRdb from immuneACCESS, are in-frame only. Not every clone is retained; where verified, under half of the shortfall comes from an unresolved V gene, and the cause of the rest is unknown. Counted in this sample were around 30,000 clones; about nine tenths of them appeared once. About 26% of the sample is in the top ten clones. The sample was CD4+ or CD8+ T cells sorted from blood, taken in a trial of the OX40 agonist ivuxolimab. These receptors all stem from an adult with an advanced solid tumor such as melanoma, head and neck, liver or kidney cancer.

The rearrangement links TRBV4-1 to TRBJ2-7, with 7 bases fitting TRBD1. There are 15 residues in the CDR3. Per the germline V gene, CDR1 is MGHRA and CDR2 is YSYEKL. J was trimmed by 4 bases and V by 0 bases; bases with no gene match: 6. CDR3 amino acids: CASSQESGRGYEQYF. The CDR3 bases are TGCGCCAGCAGCCAAGAGTCGGGCAGGGGGTACGAGCAGTACTTC.

This CDR3 is CASSLSRAYEQYF. The CDR3, as DNA: TGTGCCAGCAGTTTGTCTAGGGCCTACGAGCAGTACTTC. The chain couples TRBV28 to TRBJ2-5, with no clear D. The better agreement between TRBJ2-7 and the DNA end casts doubt on the J call. The CDR3 consists of 13 residues. The germline gives CDR1 MDHEN, CDR2 SYDVKM.

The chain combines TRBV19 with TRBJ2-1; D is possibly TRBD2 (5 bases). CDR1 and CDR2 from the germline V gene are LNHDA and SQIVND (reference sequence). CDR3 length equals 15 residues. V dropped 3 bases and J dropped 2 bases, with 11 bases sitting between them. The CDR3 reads CASSIGEIPYNEQFF. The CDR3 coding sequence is TGTGCCAGTAGTATTGGGGAGATCCCCTACAATGAGCAGTTCTTC.

Here the CDR3 reads CSVYLAASYNEQFF. The CDR3, as DNA: TGCAGCGTTTATTTGGCAGCCTCCTACAATGAGCAGTTCTTC. V usage is TRBV29-1 and J usage is TRBJ2-1; unclear D gene. Germline lookup yields CDR1 SQVTM and CDR2 ANQGSEA. CDR3 size: 14 residues. Trimming removed 5 bases at V and 0 bases at J, with 11 bases between.

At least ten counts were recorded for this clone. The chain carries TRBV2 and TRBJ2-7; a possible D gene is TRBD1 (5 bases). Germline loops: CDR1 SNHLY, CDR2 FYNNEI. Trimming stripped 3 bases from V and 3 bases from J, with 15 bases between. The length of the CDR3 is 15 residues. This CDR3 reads CASSEGGGDSYEQYF. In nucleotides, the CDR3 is TGTGCCAGCAGTGAGGGTGGTGGCGACAGCTACGAGCAGTACTTC. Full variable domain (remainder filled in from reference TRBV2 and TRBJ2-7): EPEVTQTPSHQVTQMGQEVILRCVPISNHLYFYWYRQILGQKVEFLVSFYNNEISEKSEIFDDQFSVERPDGSNFTLKIRSTKLEDSAMYFCASSEGGGDSYEQYFGPGTRLTVT.

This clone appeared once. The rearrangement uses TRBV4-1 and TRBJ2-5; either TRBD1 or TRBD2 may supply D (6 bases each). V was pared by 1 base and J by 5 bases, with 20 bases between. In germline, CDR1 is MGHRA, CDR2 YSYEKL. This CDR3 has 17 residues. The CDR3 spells CASSQATGTPGVETQYF. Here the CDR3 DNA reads TGCGCCAGCAGCCAAGCTACCGGGACACCGGGGGTGGAGACCCAGTACTTC.

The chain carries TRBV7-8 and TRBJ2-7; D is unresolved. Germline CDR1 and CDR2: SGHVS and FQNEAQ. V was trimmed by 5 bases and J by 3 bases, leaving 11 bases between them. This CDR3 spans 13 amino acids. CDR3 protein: CASSIDGYYEQYF. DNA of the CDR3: TGTGCCAGCAGCATAGACGGTTACTACGAGCAGTACTTC.

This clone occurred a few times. CDR3 region: CASSLMTGKAFF. The CDR3 DNA sequence: TGCGCCAGCAGCCTAATGACAGGAAAAGCTTTCTTT. V usage is TRBV4-1 and J usage is TRBJ1-1, with D possibly matching TRBD1 (6 bases). In germline, CDR1 is MGHRA, CDR2 YSYEKL. V lost 4 bases and J lost 9, with 12 bases in between. The CDR3 runs 12 residues.

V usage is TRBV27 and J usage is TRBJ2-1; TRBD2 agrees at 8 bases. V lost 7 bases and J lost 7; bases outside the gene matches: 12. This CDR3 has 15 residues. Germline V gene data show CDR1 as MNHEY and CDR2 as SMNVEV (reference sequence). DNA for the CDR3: TGTGCCAGCACGCCCGGGACTAGGGGAACTAATGAGCAGTTCTTC. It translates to CASTPGTRGTNEQFF.

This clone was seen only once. In DNA form, the CDR3 reads TGTGCCAGTACCCCGGGACAGGGATATCAGCCCCAGCATTTT. It yields the protein CASTPGQGYQPQHF. The J gene is TRBJ1-5, the V gene TRBV19, with 9 positions matching TRBD1. Germline V gives CDR1 LNHDA, CDR2 SQIVND (reference sequence). This CDR3 comprises 14 residues. Trimming removed 7 bases from V and 5 bases from J; junction bases left unmatched: 6.

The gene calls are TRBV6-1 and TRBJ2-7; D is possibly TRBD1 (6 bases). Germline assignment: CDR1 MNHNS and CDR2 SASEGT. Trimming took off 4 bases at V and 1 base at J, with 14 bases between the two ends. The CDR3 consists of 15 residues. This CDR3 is CASSVRQGWSYEQYF. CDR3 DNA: TGTGCCAGCAGTGTCAGGCAGGGGTGGTCCTACGAGCAGTACTTC.

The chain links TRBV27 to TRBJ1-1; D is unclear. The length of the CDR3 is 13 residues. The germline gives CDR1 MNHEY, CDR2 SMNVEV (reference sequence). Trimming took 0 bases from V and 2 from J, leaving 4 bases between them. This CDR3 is CASSLSPNTEAFF. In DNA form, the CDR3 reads TGTGCCAGCAGTTTATCCCCTAACACTGAAGCTTTCTTT.

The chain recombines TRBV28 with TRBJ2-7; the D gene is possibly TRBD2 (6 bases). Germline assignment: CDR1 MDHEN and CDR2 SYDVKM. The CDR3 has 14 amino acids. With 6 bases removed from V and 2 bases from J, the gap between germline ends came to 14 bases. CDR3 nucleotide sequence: TGTGCCAGCAGCTCGGGACGGGAGACCTACGAGCAGTACTTC. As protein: CASSSGRETYEQYF.

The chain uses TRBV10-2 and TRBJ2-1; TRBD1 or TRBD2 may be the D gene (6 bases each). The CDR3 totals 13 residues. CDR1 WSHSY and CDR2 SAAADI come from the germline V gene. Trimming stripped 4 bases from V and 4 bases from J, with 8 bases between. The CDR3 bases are TGCGCCAGCAGTGGGGGGGCTTACAATGAGCAGTTCTTC. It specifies CASSGGAYNEQFF.

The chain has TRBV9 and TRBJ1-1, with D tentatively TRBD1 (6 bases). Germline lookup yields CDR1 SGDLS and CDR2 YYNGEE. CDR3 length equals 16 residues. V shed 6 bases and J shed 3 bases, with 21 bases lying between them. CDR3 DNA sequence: TGTGCCAGCACCAAAGAGGGGGTTGGAAGGGACACTGAAGCTTTCTTT. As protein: CASTKEGVGRDTEAFF. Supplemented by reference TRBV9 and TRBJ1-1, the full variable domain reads DSGVTQTPKHLITATGQRVTLRCSPRSGDLSVYWYQQSLDQGLQFLIQYYNGEERAKGNILERFSAQQFPDLHSELNLSSLELGDSALYFCASTKEGVGRDTEAFFGQGTRLTVV.

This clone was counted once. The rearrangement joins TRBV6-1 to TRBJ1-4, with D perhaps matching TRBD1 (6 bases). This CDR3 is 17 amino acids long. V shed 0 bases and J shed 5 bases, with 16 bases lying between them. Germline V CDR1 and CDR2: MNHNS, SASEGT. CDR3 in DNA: TGTGCCAGCAGTGAAGCACCCACCGGGGGGCGGAATGAAAAACTGTTTTTT. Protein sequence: CASSEAPTGGRNEKLFF.

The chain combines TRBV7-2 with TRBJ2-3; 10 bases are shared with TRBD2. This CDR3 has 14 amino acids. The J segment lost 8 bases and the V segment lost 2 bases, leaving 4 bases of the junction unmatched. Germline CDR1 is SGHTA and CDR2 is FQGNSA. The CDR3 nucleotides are TGTGCCAGCAGCTTACCAGCGGGGGGGAGTACGCAGTATTTT. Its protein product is CASSLPAGGSTQYF.

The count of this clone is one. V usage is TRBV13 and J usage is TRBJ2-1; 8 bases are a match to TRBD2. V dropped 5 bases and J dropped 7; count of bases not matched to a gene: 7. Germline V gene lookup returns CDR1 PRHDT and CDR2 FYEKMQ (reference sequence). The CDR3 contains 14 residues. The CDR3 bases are TGTGCCAGCAGCCACGGACTAGCCGGGAATGAGCAGTTCTTC. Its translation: CASSHGLAGNEQFF.

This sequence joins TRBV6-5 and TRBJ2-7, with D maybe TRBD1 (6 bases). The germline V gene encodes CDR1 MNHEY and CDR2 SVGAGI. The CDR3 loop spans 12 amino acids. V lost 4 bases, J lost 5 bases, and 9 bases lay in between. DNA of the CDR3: TGTGCCAGCAGTTGGGGGCCTAACGAGCAGTACTTC. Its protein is CASSWGPNEQYF.

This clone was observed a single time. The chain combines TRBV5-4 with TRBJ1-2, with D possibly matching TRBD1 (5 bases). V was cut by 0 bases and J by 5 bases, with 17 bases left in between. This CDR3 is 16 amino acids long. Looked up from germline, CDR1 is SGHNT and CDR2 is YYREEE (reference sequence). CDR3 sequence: CASSLDRGSLPYGYTF. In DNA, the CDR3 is TGTGCCAGCAGCTTGGATAGGGGATCCTTACCTTATGGCTACACCTTC.

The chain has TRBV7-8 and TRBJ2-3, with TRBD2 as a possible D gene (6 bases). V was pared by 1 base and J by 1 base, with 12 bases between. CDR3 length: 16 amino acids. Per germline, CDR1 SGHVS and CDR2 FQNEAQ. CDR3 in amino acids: CASSLVSGGGTDTQYF. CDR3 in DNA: TGTGCCAGCAGCTTAGTGTCCGGCGGGGGCACAGATACGCAGTATTTT. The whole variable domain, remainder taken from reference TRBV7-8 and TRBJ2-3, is GAGVSQSPRYKVAKRGQDVALRCDPISGHVSLFWYQQALGQGPEFLTYFQNEAQLDKSGLPSDRFFAERPEGSVSTLKIQRTQQEDSAVYLCASSLVSGGGTDTQYFGPGTRLTVL.

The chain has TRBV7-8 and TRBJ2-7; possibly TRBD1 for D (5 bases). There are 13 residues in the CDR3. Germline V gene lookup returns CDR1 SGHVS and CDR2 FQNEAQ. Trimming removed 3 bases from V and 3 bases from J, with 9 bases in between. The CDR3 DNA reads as TGTGCCAGCAGCTTGATTAGGGGCTACGAGCAGTACTTC. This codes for CASSLIRGYEQYF.

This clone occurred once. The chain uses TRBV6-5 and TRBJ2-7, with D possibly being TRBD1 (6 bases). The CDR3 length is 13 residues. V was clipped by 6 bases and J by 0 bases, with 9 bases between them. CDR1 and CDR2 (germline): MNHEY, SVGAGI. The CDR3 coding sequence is TGTGCCAGCAGCCAGGGGAGCTCCTACGAGCAGTACTTC. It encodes CASSQGSSYEQYF.

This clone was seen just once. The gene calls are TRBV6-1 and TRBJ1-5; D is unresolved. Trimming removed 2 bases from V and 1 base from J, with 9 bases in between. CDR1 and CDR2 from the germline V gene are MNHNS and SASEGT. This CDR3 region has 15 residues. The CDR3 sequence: CASSEWLGSNQPQHF. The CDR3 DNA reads TGTGCCAGCAGTGAATGGCTGGGGAGCAATCAGCCCCAGCATTTT.

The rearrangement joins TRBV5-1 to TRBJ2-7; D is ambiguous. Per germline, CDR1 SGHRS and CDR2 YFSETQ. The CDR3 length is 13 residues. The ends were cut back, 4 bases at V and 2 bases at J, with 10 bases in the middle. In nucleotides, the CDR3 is TGCGCCAGCAGCCTACCCCAGGCCTACGAGCAGTACTTC. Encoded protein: CASSLPQAYEQYF.

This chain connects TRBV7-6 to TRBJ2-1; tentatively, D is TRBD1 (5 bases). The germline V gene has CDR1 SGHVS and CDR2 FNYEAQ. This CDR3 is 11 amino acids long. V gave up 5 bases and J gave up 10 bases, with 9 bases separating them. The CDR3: CASSRGREQFF. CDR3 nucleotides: TGTGCCAGCAGCAGGGGTCGGGAGCAGTTCTTC. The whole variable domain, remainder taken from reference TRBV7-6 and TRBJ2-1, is GAGVSQSPRYKVTKRGQDVALRCDPISGHVSLYWYRQALGQGPEFLTYFNYEAQQDKSGLPNDRFSAERPEGSISTLTIQRTEQRDSAMYRCASSRGREQFFGPGTRLTVL.

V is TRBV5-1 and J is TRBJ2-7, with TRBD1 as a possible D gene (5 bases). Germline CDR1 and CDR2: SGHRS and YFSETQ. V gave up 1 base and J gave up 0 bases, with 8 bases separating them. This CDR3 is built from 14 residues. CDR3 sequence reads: CASSLYDSSYEQYF. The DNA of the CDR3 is TGCGCCAGCAGCTTGTACGACAGCTCCTACGAGCAGTACTTC.